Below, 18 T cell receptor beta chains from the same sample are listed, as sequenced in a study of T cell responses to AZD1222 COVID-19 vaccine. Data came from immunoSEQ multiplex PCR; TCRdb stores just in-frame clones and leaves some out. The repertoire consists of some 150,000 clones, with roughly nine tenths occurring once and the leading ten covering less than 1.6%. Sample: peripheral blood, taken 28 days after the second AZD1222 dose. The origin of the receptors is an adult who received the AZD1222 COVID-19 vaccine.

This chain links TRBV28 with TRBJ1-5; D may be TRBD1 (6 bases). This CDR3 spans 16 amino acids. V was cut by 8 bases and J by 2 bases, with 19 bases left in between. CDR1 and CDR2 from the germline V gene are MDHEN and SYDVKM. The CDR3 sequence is CASGHRDFSGNQPQHF. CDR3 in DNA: TGTGCCAGCGGACACAGGGATTTTAGCGGCAATCAGCCCCAGCATTTT.

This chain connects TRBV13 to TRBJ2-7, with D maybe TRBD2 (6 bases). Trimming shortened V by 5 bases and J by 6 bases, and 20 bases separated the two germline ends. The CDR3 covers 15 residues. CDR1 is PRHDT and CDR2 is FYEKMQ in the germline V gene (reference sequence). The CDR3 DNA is TGTGCCAGCAGCCGGGGGACTTTGGTTGGCGGCGAGCAGTACTTC. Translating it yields CASSRGTLVGGEQYF.

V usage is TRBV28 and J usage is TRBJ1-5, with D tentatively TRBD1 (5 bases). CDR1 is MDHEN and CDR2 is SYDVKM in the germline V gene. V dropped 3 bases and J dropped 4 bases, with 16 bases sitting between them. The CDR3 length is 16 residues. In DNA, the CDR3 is TGTGCCAGCAGTTTGGGGGGTGTGTCCCAAAATCAGCCCCAGCATTTT. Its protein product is CASSLGGVSQNQPQHF.

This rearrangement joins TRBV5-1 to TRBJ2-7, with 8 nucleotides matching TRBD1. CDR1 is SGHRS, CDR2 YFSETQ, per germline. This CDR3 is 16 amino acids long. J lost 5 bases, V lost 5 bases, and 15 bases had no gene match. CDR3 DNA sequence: TGCGCCAGCAGTGCCCGAAAGACAGGGGATTCCCACGAGCAGTACTTC. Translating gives CASSARKTGDSHEQYF.

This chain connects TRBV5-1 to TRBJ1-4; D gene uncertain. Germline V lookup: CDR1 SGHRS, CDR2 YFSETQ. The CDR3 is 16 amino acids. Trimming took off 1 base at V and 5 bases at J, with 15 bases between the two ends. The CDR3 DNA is TGCGCCAGCAGCTTGACCGCAACCGCTACCAATGAAAAACTGTTTTTT. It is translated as CASSLTATATNEKLFF.

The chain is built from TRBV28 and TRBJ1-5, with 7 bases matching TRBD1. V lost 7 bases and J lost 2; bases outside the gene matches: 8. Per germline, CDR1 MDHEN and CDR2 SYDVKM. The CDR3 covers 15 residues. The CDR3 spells CASTRQGLGNQPQHF. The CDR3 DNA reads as TGTGCCAGCACCAGACAGGGTCTGGGCAATCAGCCCCAGCATTTT.

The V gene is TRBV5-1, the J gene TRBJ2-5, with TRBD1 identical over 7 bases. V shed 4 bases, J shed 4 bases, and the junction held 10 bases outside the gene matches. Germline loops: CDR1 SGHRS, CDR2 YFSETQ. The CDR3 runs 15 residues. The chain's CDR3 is CASSPTTGDRETQYF. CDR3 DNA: TGCGCCAGCAGCCCAACAACAGGGGACAGAGAGACCCAGTACTTC.

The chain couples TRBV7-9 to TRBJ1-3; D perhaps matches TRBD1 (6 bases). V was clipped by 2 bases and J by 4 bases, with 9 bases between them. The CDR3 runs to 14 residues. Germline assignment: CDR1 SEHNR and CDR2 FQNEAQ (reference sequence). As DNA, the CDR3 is TGTGCCAGCAGCTTACCAGGGGACGGAAACACCATATATTTT. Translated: CASSLPGDGNTIYF. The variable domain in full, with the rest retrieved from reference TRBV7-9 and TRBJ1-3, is DTGVSQNPRHKITKRGQNVTFRCDPISEHNRLYWYRQTLGQGPEFLTYFQNEAQLEKSRLLSDRFSAERPKGSFSTLEIQRTEQGDSAMYLCASSLPGDGNTIYFGEGSWLTVV.

The CDR3 loop is CASSYSKGTPDYGYTF. CDR3 sequence (DNA): TGTGCCAGCAGTTACTCGAAAGGGACCCCTGACTATGGCTACACCTTC. This rearrangement joins TRBV6-6 to TRBJ1-2; TRBD1 might be the D (5 bases). Deletions cut 0 bases from V and 3 bases from J, with 14 bases between. Looked up from germline, CDR1 is MNHNY and CDR2 is SVGAGI (reference sequence). This CDR3 has 16 residues.

The CDR3 spells CASGLRQMDEQYF. The CDR3 nucleotides read TGTGCTAGTGGCCTCCGACAGATGGACGAGCAGTACTTC. The genes are TRBV12-5 and TRBJ2-7, with D possibly TRBD1 on 5 matching bases. The V end was cut by 6 bases, the J end by 5 bases, with 14 bases between. This CDR3 has 13 amino acids. The germline gives CDR1 LGHNT, CDR2 FRNRAP.

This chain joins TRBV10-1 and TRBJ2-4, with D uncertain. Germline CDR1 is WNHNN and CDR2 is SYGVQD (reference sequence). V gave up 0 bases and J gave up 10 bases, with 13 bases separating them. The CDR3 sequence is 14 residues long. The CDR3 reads CASSESGRAHIQYF. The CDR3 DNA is TGCGCCAGCAGTGAGTCTGGACGGGCGCATATTCAGTACTTC.

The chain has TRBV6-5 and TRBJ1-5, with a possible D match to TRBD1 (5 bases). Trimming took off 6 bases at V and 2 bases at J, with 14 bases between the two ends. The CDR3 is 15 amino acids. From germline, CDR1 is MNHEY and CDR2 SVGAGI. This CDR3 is CASSNGGVRNQPQHF. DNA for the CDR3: TGTGCCAGCAGCAACGGGGGTGTTCGCAATCAGCCCCAGCATTTT.

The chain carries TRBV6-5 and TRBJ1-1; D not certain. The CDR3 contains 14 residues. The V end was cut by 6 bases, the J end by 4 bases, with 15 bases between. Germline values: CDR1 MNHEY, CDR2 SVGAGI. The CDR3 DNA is TGTGCCAGCAGCGGATCTCGGGATCCCACTGAAGCTTTCTTT. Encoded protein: CASSGSRDPTEAFF.

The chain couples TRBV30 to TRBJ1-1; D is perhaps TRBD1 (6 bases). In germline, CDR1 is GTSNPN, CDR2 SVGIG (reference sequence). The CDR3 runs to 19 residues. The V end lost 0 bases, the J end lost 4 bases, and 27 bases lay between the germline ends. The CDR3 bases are TGTGCCTGGAGTGTACCCGTGGGTCCGGGACATCTGTTCGGCACTGAAGCTTTCTTT. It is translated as CAWSVPVGPGHLFGTEAFF. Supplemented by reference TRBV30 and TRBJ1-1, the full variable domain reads SQTIHQWPATLVQPVGSPLSLECTVEGTSNPNLYWYRQAAGRGLQLLFYSVGIGQISSEVPQNLSASRPQDRQFILSSKKLLLSDSGFYLCAWSVPVGPGHLFGTEAFFGQGTRLTVV.

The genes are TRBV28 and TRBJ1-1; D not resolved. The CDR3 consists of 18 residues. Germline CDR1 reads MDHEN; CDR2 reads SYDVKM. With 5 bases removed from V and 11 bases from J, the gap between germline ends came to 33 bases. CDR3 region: CASSSTSRAAGRTKGAFF. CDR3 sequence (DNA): TGTGCCAGCAGTAGCACAAGCAGAGCCGCCGGGCGGACCAAAGGGGCTTTCTTT.

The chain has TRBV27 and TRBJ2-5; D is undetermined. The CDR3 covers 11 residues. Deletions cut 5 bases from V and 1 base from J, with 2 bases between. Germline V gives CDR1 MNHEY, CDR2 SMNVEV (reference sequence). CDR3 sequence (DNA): TGTGCCAGCAGTGCCCAAGAGACCCAGTACTTC. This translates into CASSAQETQYF.

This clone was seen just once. CDR3 sequence: CASSPVSGGSYEQYF. CDR3 nucleotide sequence: TGTGCCAGCAGCCCCGTTAGCGGGGGCTCCTACGAGCAGTACTTC. The chain uses TRBV11-2 and TRBJ2-7, with TRBD2 matching 9 bases. Germline CDR1 reads SGHAT; CDR2 reads FQNNGV. J lost 0 bases, V lost 5 bases, and 5 bases had no gene match. This CDR3 comprises 15 residues. The full variable domain, its missing parts supplied by reference TRBV11-2 and TRBJ2-7, is EAGVAQSPRYKIIEKRQSVAFWCNPISGHATLYWYQQILGQGPKLLIQFQNNGVVDDSQLPKDRFSAERLKGVDSTLKIQPAKLEDSAVYLCASSPVSGGSYEQYFGPGTRLTVT.

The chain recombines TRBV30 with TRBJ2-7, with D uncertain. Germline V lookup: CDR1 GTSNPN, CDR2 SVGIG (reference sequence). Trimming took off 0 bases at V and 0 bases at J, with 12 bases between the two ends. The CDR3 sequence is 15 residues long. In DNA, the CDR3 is TGTGCCTGGAGTGTACGGGTGATTAGCTCCTACGAGCAGTACTTC. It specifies CAWSVRVISSYEQYF.